This TCR beta chain was sequenced for a study of radiotherapy plus CTLA-4 blockade in lung cancer (dated by TCRdb to the late 2010s). Looking at the study overall: Objective responses were observed in about 17% of enrolled patients, and disease control was achieved in 25% to 35%. Broad study findings and their caveats: After treatment with radiotherapy and ipilimumab, TCR clones that originated in tumors expanded in peripheral blood. Early dynamic changes in blood T cell clones, together with increased serum interferon-beta after radiation, were reported as the strongest predictors of response.

Focal radiation therapy combined with CTLA-4 blockade (ipilimumab) was tested in patients with chemo-refractory metastatic non-small-cell lung cancer. V trim: 0 bases; J trim: 3 bases; unmatched bases: 3. Including cysteine and phenylalanine, the CDR3 has 17 amino acids. Only the CDR3 DNA is retained, 51 bases long and in frame from the first base. CDR1 and CDR2, looked up from the germline V gene, are SGHNT and YENEEA. Library generation was performed with the immunoSEQ multiplex PCR assay. The immuneACCESS repertoire file appears here via TCRdb, limited to in-frame rearrangements. These files lack a portion of the clones; in checked studies, under half of the deficit traces to unresolved V genes, and the cause of the others is not known. The sample records roughly 120,000 clones, 75% to 80% of which are singletons. Of the sample, approximately 5.2% falls within the top ten clones. Remarks on this clone: There is no known antigen for this receptor. Base quality data are lacking; no much larger clone is found one base away.

The receptor was derived from a human donor with non-small cell lung cancer who had a partial response to radiotherapy plus ipilimumab. Sample: peripheral blood, taken from a patient treated with radiotherapy plus ipilimumab. The rearrangement joined TRBV11-3 to TRBJ2-3, with 13 bases matching TRBD2. The CDR3 region: CASSLDGTSGTTDTQYF. The nucleotide sequence is TGTGCCAGCAGCTTAGACGGGACTAGCGGGACGACAGATACGCAGTATTTT.